This T cell receptor beta chain was identified in a study of CD8 T cells in ankylosing spondylitis. Study results and limitations: Earlier reports found some motif variants in synovial fluid and blood in reactive arthritis. A TCR beta motif made of eight highly homologous variants seemed typical of ankylosing spondylitis blood. From matched ankylosing spondylitis synovial fluid, disease-linked clones were reportedly recovered at significantly enriched levels.

5'-RACE, quantitative and with molecular barcodes, yielded the TCR beta libraries. TCRdb independently ran MiXCR on the 5' RACE reads; one entry per CDR3 protein. In the table there are over 95,000 distinct CDR3 sequences, 7.5% to 9% of which are singletons. Notes on this clonotype: Its antigen is unidentified.

Trimming took off 1 base at V and 9 bases at J, with 12 bases between the two ends. Germline V gene lookup returns CDR1 SGHDN and CDR2 FVKESK. CDR3 length: 14 amino acids. V usage is TRBV14 and J usage is TRBJ2-2, with D unresolved. What was sequenced was blood, either unsorted or a sorted T cell fraction (not recorded which). This sequence was found in a male donor with ankylosing spondylitis or in good health (not recorded which). CDR3 sequence reads: CASSQGLFDRELFF. CDR3 nucleotides: TGTGCCAGCAGCCAAGGGCTGTTCGACCGGGAGCTGTTTTTT. Full variable domain (missing parts from reference TRBV14 and TRBJ2-2): EAGVTQFPSHSVIEKGQTVTLRCDPISGHDNLYWYRRVMGKEIKFLLHFVKESKQDESGMPNNRFLAERTGGTYSTLKVQPAELEDSGVYFCASSQGLFDRELFFGEGSRLTVL.